Listed below are T cell receptor beta chains from one sample, sequenced in a study of glioma-infiltrating T cells after dendritic cell vaccination. Measured with immunoSEQ multiplex PCR; TCRdb has only the in-frame clones, and not every one. The top ten hold roughly 2% of the sample, which has tens of thousands of clones, roughly 90% seen once. The specimen was blood, collected before dendritic cell vaccination. The receptors were sampled from a human donor with glioblastoma. Both conserved end residues are part of each CDR3. A D gene is named only where the DNA matches it firmly. The size field is filled for only some rows; it gives once, few, many or a size class.

j_gene	abundance	v_gene	d_gene	len	CDR3aa	CDR3nt
TRBJ1-3	NA	TRBV11-2	NA	15	CASSPLGGSGNTIYF	TGTGCCAGCAGCCCCCTGGGGGGGTCAGGAAACACCATATATTTT
TRBJ2-7	NA	TRBV6-5	NA	15	CASSYSWGPRYEQYF	TGTGCCAGCAGTTACTCTTGGGGGCCGCGGTACGAGCAGTACTTC
TRBJ1-5	NA	TRBV4-1	NA	18	CASSPSPLERKFGQPQHF	TGCGCCAGCAGCCCGAGCCCCCTTGAGCGGAAATTTGGTCAGCCCCAGCATTTT
TRBJ1-5	NA	TRBV6-1	TRBD1	16	CASSVLGTAVNQPQHF	TGTGCCAGCAGTGTCCTCGGGACAGCAGTAAATCAGCCCCAGCATTTT
TRBJ1-1	NA	TRBV5-4	TRBD1	16	CASSWDRGGRNTEAFF	TGTGCCAGCAGCTGGGACAGGGGGGGTAGGAACACTGAAGCTTTCTTT
TRBJ2-2	NA	TRBV7-2	TRBD2	13	CASGTSLTGELFF	TGTGCCAGCGGGACTAGCCTCACCGGGGAGCTGTTTTTT
TRBJ2-5	once	TRBV5-1	NA	15	CASSWGGKGPETQYF	TGCGCCAGCAGCTGGGGCGGAAAGGGTCCGGAGACCCAGTACTTC
TRBJ2-7	once	TRBV5-4	NA	11	CASSLEREQYF	TGTGCCAGCAGCTTGGAGCGCGAGCAGTACTTC
TRBJ1-4	once	TRBV5-1	NA	14	CASSPTGTAEKLFF	TGCGCCAGCAGCCCGACAGGCACAGCTGAAAAACTGTTTTTT
TRBJ2-7	few	TRBV9	NA	14	CASSESRLGGEQYF	TGTGCCAGCAGCGAAAGTAGGTTGGGGGGCGAGCAGTACTTC
TRBJ2-5	once	TRBV5-6	TRBD1	19	CASSLVRGQYGTVQETQYF	TGTGCCAGCAGCTTGGTCCGGGGACAATACGGGACAGTGCAAGAGACCCAGTACTTC
TRBJ2-1	NA	TRBV6-5	TRBD2	15	CASTRGAGVGNEQFF	TGTGCCAGCACCCGGGGAGCGGGGGTCGGCAATGAGCAGTTCTTC
TRBJ2-7	NA	TRBV11-2	TRBD2	16	CASSLELAGGPYEQYF	TGTGCCAGCAGCCTGGAACTAGCGGGGGGGCCCTACGAGCAGTACTTC
TRBJ2-2	NA	TRBV4-1	NA	16	CASSRGQGGSTGELFF	TGCGCCAGCAGTCGTGGACAGGGAGGGAGCACCGGGGAGCTGTTTTTT
TRBJ2-5	once	TRBV18	TRBD1	15	CASSAGTGGRETQYF	TGTGCCAGCTCAGCCGGGACAGGGGGACGGGAGACCCAGTACTTC
TRBJ2-5	NA	TRBV7-2	TRBD2	14	CASSSRSGGETQYF	TGTGCCAGCAGCTCCCGTTCGGGAGGGGAGACCCAGTACTTC
TRBJ1-1	NA	TRBV6-5	TRBD1	15	CASSDSDRESSEAFF	TGTGCCAGCAGTGACTCGGACAGGGAATCTTCTGAAGCTTTCTTT
TRBJ1-1	NA	TRBV18	NA	12	CASSGGVTEAFF	TGTGCCAGCTCAGGGGGGGTTACTGAAGCTTTCTTT
TRBJ1-1	once	TRBV27	TRBD1	14	CASRFRGVNTEAFF	TGTGCCAGCAGGTTCAGGGGGGTGAACACTGAAGCTTTCTTT
TRBJ1-1	once	TRBV4-2	NA	13	CASNPPGGTEAFF	TGTGCCAGCAATCCTCCGGGAGGGACTGAAGCTTTCTTT
TRBJ2-7	NA	TRBV2	NA	13	CASTRERSYEQYF	TGTGCCAGCACGAGGGAGCGGTCCTACGAGCAGTACTTC
TRBJ1-5	once	TRBV2	NA	13	CASIQGLNQPQHF	TGTGCCAGCATCCAGGGCCTAAATCAGCCCCAGCATTTT
TRBJ2-3	NA	TRBV19	TRBD1	14	CASRKTGGTDTQYF	TGTGCCAGTAGGAAGACAGGGGGCACAGATACGCAGTATTTT
TRBJ2-3	few	TRBV11-2	NA	13	CASSITGPDTQYF	TGTGCCAGCAGCATCACAGGGCCAGATACGCAGTATTTT
TRBJ1-2	NA	TRBV30	TRBD1	13	CASPTGFNYGYTF	TGTGCCTCCCCGACAGGGTTTAACTATGGCTACACCTTC
TRBJ1-2	NA	TRBV6-5	NA	13	CASSSGGSYGYTF	TGTGCCAGCAGCTCGGGGGGCAGCTATGGCTACACCTTC
TRBJ2-5	NA	TRBV7-6	NA	15	CASSLVSADSKAQYF	TGTGCCAGCAGCTTAGTTTCTGCGGACAGCAAGGCCCAGTACTTC
TRBJ2-7	NA	TRBV18	TRBD1	15	CASSLQDRGVNGQYF	TGTGCCAGCTCACTTCAAGACAGGGGGGTCAACGGGCAGTACTTC
TRBJ1-6	few	TRBV2	NA	14	CASTETPNNSPLHF	TGTGCCAGCACCGAGACACCCAATAATTCACCCCTCCACTTT
TRBJ1-6	NA	TRBV27	NA	17	CASSFQGRGGYNSPLHF	TGTGCCAGCAGTTTCCAAGGACGAGGGGGCTATAATTCACCCCTCCACTTT
TRBJ2-5	NA	TRBV5-4	TRBD2	15	CASSPRGGTGETQYF	TGTGCCAGCAGCCCCCGGGGGGGGACGGGGGAGACCCAGTACTTC
TRBJ2-7	NA	TRBV4-1	TRBD1	16	CASSQGTLGQVAEQYF	TGCGCCAGCAGCCAAGGGACCTTGGGACAGGTAGCCGAGCAGTACTTC
TRBJ2-2	few	TRBV11-2	TRBD1	17	CASSLRPDRGNTGELFF	TGTGCCAGCAGCTTACGCCCCGACAGGGGGAACACCGGGGAGCTGTTTTTT
TRBJ2-7	NA	TRBV5-1	NA	15	CASSLDSGRTYEQYF	TGCGCCAGCAGCTTGGACTCAGGGCGGACCTACGAGCAGTACTTC
TRBJ2-5	NA	TRBV18	NA	14	CASSPWGAQETQYF	TGTGCCAGCTCACCGTGGGGAGCCCAAGAGACCCAGTACTTC
TRBJ2-7	NA	TRBV30	NA	12	CAWSTQGPEQYF	TGTGCCTGGAGTACCCAGGGGCCCGAGCAGTACTTC